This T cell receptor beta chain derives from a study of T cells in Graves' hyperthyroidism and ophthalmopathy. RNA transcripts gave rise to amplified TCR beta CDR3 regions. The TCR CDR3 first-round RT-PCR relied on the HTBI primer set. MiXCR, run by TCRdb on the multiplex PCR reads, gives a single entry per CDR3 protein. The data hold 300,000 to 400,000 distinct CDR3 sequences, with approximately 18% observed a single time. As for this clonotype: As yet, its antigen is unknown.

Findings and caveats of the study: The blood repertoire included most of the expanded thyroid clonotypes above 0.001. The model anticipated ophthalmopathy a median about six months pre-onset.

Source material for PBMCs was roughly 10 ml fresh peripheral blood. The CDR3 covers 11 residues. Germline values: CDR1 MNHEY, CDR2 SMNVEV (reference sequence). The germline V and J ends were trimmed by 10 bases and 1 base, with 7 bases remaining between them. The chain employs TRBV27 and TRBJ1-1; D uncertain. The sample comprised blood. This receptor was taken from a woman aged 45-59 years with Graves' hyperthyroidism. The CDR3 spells CATETNTEAFF. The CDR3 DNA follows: TGTGCCACCGAAACGAACACTGAAGCTTTCTTT.